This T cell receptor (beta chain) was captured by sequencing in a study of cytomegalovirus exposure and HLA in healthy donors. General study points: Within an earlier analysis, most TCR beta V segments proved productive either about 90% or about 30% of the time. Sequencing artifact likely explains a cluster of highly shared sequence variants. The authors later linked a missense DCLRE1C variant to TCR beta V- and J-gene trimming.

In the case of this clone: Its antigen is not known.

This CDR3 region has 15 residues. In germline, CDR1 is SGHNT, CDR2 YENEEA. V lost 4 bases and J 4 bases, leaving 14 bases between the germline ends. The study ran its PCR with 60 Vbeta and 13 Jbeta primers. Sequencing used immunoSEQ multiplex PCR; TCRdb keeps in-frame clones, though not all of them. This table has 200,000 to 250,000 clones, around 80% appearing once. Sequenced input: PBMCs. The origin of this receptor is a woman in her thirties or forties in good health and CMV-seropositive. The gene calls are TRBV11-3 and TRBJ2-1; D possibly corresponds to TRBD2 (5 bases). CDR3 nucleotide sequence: TGTGCCAGCAGCTCTAGGGAGCAGAGATACAATGAGCAGTTCTTC. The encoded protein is CASSSREQRYNEQFF.